Sequencing of this TCR beta chain was carried out in a study of T cells in Graves' hyperthyroidism and ophthalmopathy. Germline assignment: CDR1 KGHDR and CDR2 SFDVKD. The V end was cut by 4 bases, the J end by 9 bases, with 11 bases between. The CDR3 runs to 13 residues. RNA transcripts yielded amplified TCR beta CDR3 regions. A first-round RT-PCR of the TCR CDR3 used the HTBI primer set. TCRdb recomputed calls from the multiplex PCR reads with MiXCR, one row per CDR3 protein. Of 160,000 or so distinct CDR3 sequences in the sample, 9.4% were seen once. This clonotype turned up a few times. The rearrangement uses TRBV24-1 and TRBJ2-2; D is undetermined. This TCR was sampled from a woman between 18 and 29 years old with Graves' hyperthyroidism that later progressed to Graves' ophthalmopathy. Source material: blood. The CDR3 nucleotides read TGTGCCACCAGTGACCCTGGTATCTGGGAGCTGTTTTTT. As protein: CATSDPGIWELFF.